This T cell receptor (beta chain) was captured in a study of cytomegalovirus exposure and HLA in healthy donors. A remark on this clone: Its antigen is as yet unknown.

Germline V gene data show CDR1 as MNHEY and CDR2 as SVGAGI. The CDR3 is 13 residues long. Trimming took off 6 bases at V and 4 bases at J, with 12 bases between the two ends. PCR was performed using 60 Vbeta and 13 Jbeta primers. In the source study's methods: The authors later counted about 80 million unique TCR beta chains, roughly 10 million of them shared. Using immunoSEQ multiplex PCR, the repertoire was profiled, and TCRdb retains in-frame clones only, with some absent. From that table come the V and J calls and clone size; the DNA was used to work out D and trimming. Found here are approximately 99,000 clones, approximately 70% of them singletons; the top ten hold roughly 4%. Study conclusions and caveats: One later analysis reportedly identified an Asian-associated ancestry cluster that showed fewer N-insertions than the roughly 620-donor mean. A prior analysis recorded that most TCR beta V segments were productive about 87% or about 30% of the time.

This TCR came from a man aged 40-49 years in good health and CMV-seronegative. Sequenced material: PBMCs. The chain uses TRBV6-5 and TRBJ1-1; D perhaps matches TRBD1 (5 bases). CDR3 sequence: CASRYGGVTEAFF. For the CDR3, the DNA is TGTGCCAGCAGGTACGGGGGGGTCACTGAAGCTTTCTTT.